The 13 T cell receptor beta chains reported below all come from one sample, sequenced in a study of shared clonotypes between healthy human individuals. Sequenced by immunoSEQ multiplex PCR; TCRdb stores in-frame clones only, minus some. The sample lists about 2 million clones, around 95% occurring once. Sequences were obtained from naive CD4+ T cells sorted from blood. Indicated subset: CD45RA+ positively selected. The receptors stem from a man aged 18-30 years in good health.

The chain combines TRBV13 with TRBJ2-7, with a weak D call TRBD2 (6 bases). Per the germline V gene, CDR1 is PRHDT and CDR2 is FYEKMQ (reference sequence). This CDR3 is built from 14 residues. V was pared by 1 base and J by 4 bases, with 11 bases between. The CDR3 region is CASSLAGERYEQYF. Written as DNA, the CDR3 is TGTGCCAGCAGCTTAGCGGGAGAGAGGTACGAGCAGTACTTC.

V is TRBV10-2 and J is TRBJ1-1; D may be TRBD1 (6 bases). Deletions cut 8 bases from V and 1 base from J, with 11 bases between. This CDR3 is built from 13 residues. Germline CDR1 reads WSHSY; CDR2 reads SAAADI. The CDR3 DNA is TGCGCCAGCGGGGACACTCCGAACACTGAAGCTTTCTTT. Translated: CASGDTPNTEAFF.

This chain uses TRBV11-2 with TRBJ2-3; 11 positions agree with TRBD2. V was pared by 4 bases and J by 4 bases, with 4 bases of the junction left unmatched. In germline, CDR1 is SGHAT, CDR2 FQNNGV. The CDR3 is made up of 15 amino acids. The CDR3 DNA follows: TGTGCCAGCAGCTCCGGGACTAGCGGCCCAGATACGCAGTATTTT. Translation gives CASSSGTSGPDTQYF. The full variable domain, completed using reference TRBV11-2 and TRBJ2-3, is EAGVAQSPRYKIIEKRQSVAFWCNPISGHATLYWYQQILGQGPKLLIQFQNNGVVDDSQLPKDRFSAERLKGVDSTLKIQPAKLEDSAVYLCASSSGTSGPDTQYFGPGTRLTVL.

This chain connects TRBV5-4 to TRBJ2-7; D may correspond to TRBD1 or TRBD2 (5 bases each). Germline assignment: CDR1 SGHNT and CDR2 YYREEE (reference sequence). V shed 4 bases and J shed 7 bases, with 21 bases lying between them. CDR3 length: 15 residues. The CDR3 bases are TGTGCCAGCAGCCTTCTTGGGGCTTCGGAGGAGGAGCAGTACTTC. Amino acids: CASSLLGASEEEQYF.

The rearrangement joins TRBV6-5 to TRBJ1-1, with D maybe TRBD1 (6 bases). With 5 bases removed from V and 1 base from J, the gap between germline ends came to 14 bases. Germline CDR1 and CDR2: MNHEY and SVGAGI. There are 15 residues in the CDR3. CDR3 region: CASSRVTGANTEAFF. The CDR3 bases are TGTGCCAGCAGTCGCGTGACGGGGGCGAACACTGAAGCTTTCTTT.

This clone was seen once. The V gene is TRBV4-3, the J gene TRBJ2-2, with D tentatively TRBD1 or TRBD2 (5 bases each). There are 14 residues in the CDR3. The V gene lost 5 bases and the J gene lost 5 bases, with 12 bases spanning the gap. Germline values: CDR1 LGHNA, CDR2 YSLEER. CDR3 in amino acids: CASSSPGTTGELFF. The CDR3 region has the DNA TGCGCCAGCAGCTCACCAGGGACGACCGGGGAGCTGTTTTTT.

This chain connects TRBV4-3 to TRBJ2-1, with TRBD2 identical over 8 bases. Per the germline V gene, CDR1 is LGHNA and CDR2 is YSLEER. The V gene end was trimmed by 0 bases and the J gene end by 2 bases; junction bases not matched to a gene: 9. This CDR3 is built from 18 residues. DNA of the CDR3: TGCGCCAGCAGCCAAGATAGGGCGACTAGCGATACCTACAATGAGCAGTTCTTC. It is translated as CASSQDRATSDTYNEQFF.

The chain is built from TRBV18 and TRBJ2-7, with TRBD2 identical over 11 bases. The V gene end was trimmed by 5 bases and the J gene end by 1 base; junction bases not matched to a gene: 4. The CDR3 runs to 15 residues. The germline CDR1 and CDR2 sequences are KGHSH and LQKENI. The CDR3 DNA reads TGTGCCAGCTCATTAGCGGGAGGGCCTTCCTACGAGCAGTACTTC. This gives the protein CASSLAGGPSYEQYF.

The chain is built from TRBV6-1 and TRBJ2-3; D is perhaps TRBD1 (5 bases). The CDR3 extends over 13 amino acids. CDR1 is MNHNS and CDR2 is SASEGT in the germline V gene. Trimming shortened V by 4 bases and J by 12 bases, and 17 bases separated the two germline ends. CDR3 in DNA: TGTGCCAGCAGTGCAGGCCCCGCGTGGGGCCAGTATTTT. It translates to CASSAGPAWGQYF.

V gene TRBV10-2 combines with J gene TRBJ2-7, with 9 nucleotides matching TRBD1. CDR3 size: 16 residues. The trim removed 0 bases at V and 1 base at J, leaving 4 bases unmatched. Germline V lookup: CDR1 WSHSY, CDR2 SAAADI. The CDR3 here is CASSESWDRVSYEQYF. The CDR3 bases are TGCGCCAGCAGTGAGTCTTGGGACAGGGTGTCCTACGAGCAGTACTTC.

This chain uses TRBV28 with TRBJ2-5; weak D call: TRBD1 (6 bases). CDR1 and CDR2 (germline): MDHEN, SYDVKM. The CDR3 has 14 amino acids. V was cut by 5 bases and J by 0 bases, with 10 bases left in between. CDR3 sequence: CASSAHRDQETQYF. The CDR3 bases are TGTGCCAGCAGTGCTCACAGGGACCAAGAGACCCAGTACTTC.

Of note for this clone: Germline is not matched at one junction end, which may reflect a read error. The same CDR3 can be traced to other DNA sequences in this sample. The chain combines TRBV7-2 with TRBJ2-3, with 9 bases aligning to TRBD2. CDR3 length: 14 residues. CDR1 SGHTA and CDR2 FQGNSA come from the germline V gene. In nucleotides, the CDR3 is TGTGCCAGCAGCCTAGCGGGGCCCACAGATACGCAGTATTTT. It specifies CASSLAGPTDTQYF.

The chain has TRBV6-5 and TRBJ2-2; D is ambiguous. The CDR3 covers 15 residues. Germline V gene lookup returns CDR1 MNHEY and CDR2 SVGAGI. Between the trimmed V and J ends, which lost 2 bases and 3 bases, there was a span of 10 bases. In DNA form, the CDR3 reads TGTGCCAGCAGTTACAGGAACGTGGACACCGGGGAGCTGTTTTTT. Translation: CASSYRNVDTGELFF.